The TCR beta chain under discussion was sequenced for a study of blood T cell repertoires in COVID-19. This CDR3 contains 15 residues. Germline CDR1 and CDR2: SEHNR and FQNEAQ (reference sequence). After removal of 1 base from V and 1 base from J, the junction contained 3 bases not matched to a gene. Only in-frame clones appear in the TCRdb table, and some are missing; sequencing was by immunoSEQ multiplex PCR. The table lists about 260,000 clones, around 90% of them singletons, with 10% in the top ten. Seattle's enrolled individuals joined amid active infection and were then monitored longitudinally.

The TCR comes from a woman in her seventies with COVID-19, enrolled during active disease. The chain carries TRBV7-9 and TRBJ2-5, with 7 bases identical to TRBD2. The sequencing input was peripheral blood. The CDR3 region is CASSLGSGVQETQYF. The CDR3 nucleotides are TGTGCCAGCAGCTTAGGGAGCGGGGTCCAAGAGACCCAGTACTTC.